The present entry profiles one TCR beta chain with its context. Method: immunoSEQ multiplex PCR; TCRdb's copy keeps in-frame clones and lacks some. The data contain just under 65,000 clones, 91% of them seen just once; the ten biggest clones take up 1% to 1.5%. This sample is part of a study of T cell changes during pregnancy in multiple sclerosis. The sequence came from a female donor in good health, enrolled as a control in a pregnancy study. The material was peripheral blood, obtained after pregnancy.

The DNA of the CDR3 is TGTGCCATCTCCGGGGACAGCTCCTATAATTCACCCCTCCACTTT. Its translation is CAISGDSSYNSPLHF. This chain connects TRBV10-3 to TRBJ1-6; 7 nucleotides match TRBD1. There are 15 residues in the CDR3. Germline CDR1 is ENHRY and CDR2 is SYGVKD. V gave up 8 bases and J gave up 0 bases; unmatched junction bases: 4.